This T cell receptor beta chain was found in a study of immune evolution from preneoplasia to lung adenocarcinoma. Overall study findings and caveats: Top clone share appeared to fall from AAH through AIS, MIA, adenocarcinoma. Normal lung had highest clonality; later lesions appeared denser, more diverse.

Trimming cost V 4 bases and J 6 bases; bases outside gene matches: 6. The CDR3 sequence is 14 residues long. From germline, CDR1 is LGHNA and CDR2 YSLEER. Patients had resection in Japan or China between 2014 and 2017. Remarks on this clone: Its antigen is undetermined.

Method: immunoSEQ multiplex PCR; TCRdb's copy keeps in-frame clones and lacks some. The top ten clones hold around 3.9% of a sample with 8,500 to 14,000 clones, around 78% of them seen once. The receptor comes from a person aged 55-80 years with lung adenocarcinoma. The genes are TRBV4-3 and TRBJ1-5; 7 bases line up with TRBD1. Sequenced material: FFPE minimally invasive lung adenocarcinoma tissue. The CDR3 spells CASSPQGGVQPQHF. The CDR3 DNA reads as TGCGCCAGCAGCCCCCAGGGGGGGGTTCAGCCCCAGCATTTT.